The next 2 T cell receptor beta chains were all read from a single sample in a study of blood T cell repertoires in COVID-19. The data were produced by immunoSEQ multiplex PCR, yet TCRdb's version contains in-frame clones alone and is incomplete. This sample yields hundreds of thousands of clones, of which more than 80% are seen a single time; 1% to 1.3% belongs to the top ten. Sequenced material: PBMCs or T cells enriched from blood (not recorded which). The source is a young man who had recovered from COVID-19.

The rearrangement joins TRBV28 to TRBJ2-7, with 9 bases that match TRBD1. Per the germline V gene, CDR1 is MDHEN and CDR2 is SYDVKM. The CDR3 is made up of 15 amino acids. After removal of 8 bases from V and 4 bases from J, the junction contained 12 bases not matched to a gene. CDR3 in DNA: TGTGCCAGCGCCCCCCGGGGACAGGGTGTGTACGAGCAGTACTTC. This codes for CASAPRGQGVYEQYF.

V and J are TRBV7-9 and TRBJ1-2; tentative D call: TRBD1 (6 bases). Germline V lookup: CDR1 SEHNR, CDR2 FQNEAQ (reference sequence). CDR3 size: 13 residues. With 6 bases removed from V and 6 bases from J, the gap between germline ends came to 14 bases. CDR3 nucleotide sequence: TGTGCCAGCAGTCTACAGGGCATCCATGGCTACACCTTC. Residues: CASSLQGIHGYTF.